The 31 T cell receptor beta chains below all came from one sample that was sequenced in a study of cytomegalovirus exposure and HLA in healthy donors. 13 Jbeta primers and 60 Vbeta primers were used for the PCR. Sequencing used immunoSEQ multiplex PCR; TCRdb keeps in-frame clones, though not all of them. In the table there are 50,000 to 60,000 clones, 77% of which are singletons. Input material: PBMCs. The receptors stem from a woman aged 40 to 50 in good health and CMV-seropositive.

The V and J genes are TRBV5-4 and TRBJ1-1; maybe TRBD1 (6 bases). V lost 0 bases and J lost 5, with 14 bases in between. CDR1 and CDR2 from the germline V gene are SGHNT and YYREEE (reference sequence). This CDR3 is 15 amino acids long. The CDR3 DNA is TGTGCCAGCAGCTTGGGGGCCACAGGGTCGACTGAAGCTTTCTTT. Its protein product is CASSLGATGSTEAFF.

V and J are TRBV28 and TRBJ1-2; D is unresolved. V lost 8 bases, J lost 0 bases, and 13 bases lay in between. Germline V CDR1 and CDR2: MDHEN, SYDVKM. CDR3 length: 14 amino acids. CDR3 in amino acids: CASGRVAANYGYTF. As DNA, the CDR3 is TGTGCCAGCGGGAGGGTGGCAGCTAACTATGGCTACACCTTC.

This clone was recorded a few times. The gene calls are TRBV29-1 and TRBJ1-2; 8 nucleotides align to TRBD1. The CDR3 runs 14 residues. The V gene's germline CDR1 is SQVTM and CDR2 ANQGSEA. V lost 5 bases, J lost 3 bases, and 8 bases stayed unmatched. CDR3 nucleotides: TGCAGCGTTAAGGACAGGGTGATCCACTATGGCTACACCTTC. It encodes CSVKDRVIHYGYTF.

This clone was recorded only once. This rearrangement joins TRBV10-1 to TRBJ2-3, with 7 nucleotides matching TRBD2. Germline V gene lookup returns CDR1 WNHNN and CDR2 SYGVQD (reference sequence). With 7 bases clipped from V and 2 bases from J, the junction kept 9 bases outside the gene matches. This CDR3 is built from 15 residues. CDR3 protein: CASTAGVTHTDTQYF. In DNA, the CDR3 is TGCGCCAGCACGGCGGGGGTCACACACACAGATACGCAGTATTTT.

This clone appeared a few times. CDR3 sequence reads: CASSYNRGGEAFF. In DNA form, the CDR3 reads TGTGCCAGCAGTTACAACAGGGGGGGAGAAGCTTTCTTT. The gene calls are TRBV6-5 and TRBJ1-1; 8 nucleotides agree with TRBD1. The V segment lost 2 bases and the J segment 8 bases; nucleotides outside the gene matches: 4. The CDR3 is 13 residues long. Germline lookup yields CDR1 MNHEY and CDR2 SVGAGI.

The chain combines TRBV6-6 with TRBJ2-7; D is unresolved. The CDR3 runs 11 residues. Germline CDR1 and CDR2: MNHNY and SVGAGI (reference sequence). V was cut by 2 bases and J by 5 bases, with 4 bases left in between. CDR3 in amino acids: CASSYGHEQYF. The CDR3 DNA sequence: TGTGCCAGCAGTTACGGGCACGAGCAGTACTTC.

The genes are TRBV5-1 and TRBJ2-3; TRBD2 matches 10 bases. Germline assignment: CDR1 SGHRS and CDR2 YFSETQ. The CDR3 runs to 15 residues. With 4 bases clipped from V and 3 bases from J, the junction kept 5 bases outside the gene matches. CDR3 DNA: TGCGCCAGCAGCCCTGGACTAGCGGCTACAGATACGCAGTATTTT. It yields the protein CASSPGLAATDTQYF.

The chain combines TRBV6-1 with TRBJ1-3; 7 nucleotides line up with TRBD1. The CDR3 is made up of 14 amino acids. J lost 0 bases, V lost 8 bases, and 4 bases had no gene match. Germline CDR1 MNHNS, CDR2 SASEGT. CDR3 nucleotides: TGTGCCAGCGTGACAGGGATCTCTGGAAACACCATATATTTT. This translates into CASVTGISGNTIYF.

The chain combines TRBV25-1 with TRBJ2-1; maybe TRBD1 (6 bases). This CDR3 region has 16 residues. Germline values: CDR1 MGHDK, CDR2 SYGVNS. V shed 8 bases and J shed 3 bases, with 20 bases lying between them. The CDR3 DNA follows: TGTGCCAGCGGATACCATACAGGGAGTTTCTACAATGAGCAGTTCTTC. The encoded protein is CASGYHTGSFYNEQFF. Using reference TRBV25-1 and TRBJ2-1 for the parts outside the CDR3, the full variable domain is EADIYQTPRYLVIGTGKKITLECSQTMGHDKMYWYQQDPGMELHLIHYSYGVNSTEKGDLSSESTVSRIRTEHFPLTLESARPSHTSQYLCASGYHTGSFYNEQFFGPGTRLTVL.

The rearrangement uses TRBV5-1 and TRBJ2-1, with 12 bases identical to TRBD2. CDR3 length: 15 amino acids. Per the germline V gene, CDR1 is SGHRS and CDR2 is YFSETQ. The trim removed 3 bases at V and 7 bases at J, leaving 5 bases unmatched. This CDR3 is CASSSTGTSGNEQFF. The CDR3 bases are TGCGCCAGCAGCTCTACCGGGACTAGCGGGAATGAGCAGTTCTTC.

The rearrangement uses TRBV6-4 and TRBJ2-6; 10 bases are a match to TRBD1. The CDR3 spans 16 residues. V shed 6 bases and J 2 bases; nucleotides not matched to a gene: 4. Germline V gives CDR1 MRHNA, CDR2 SNTAGT. CDR3 coding DNA: TGTGCCAGCAGCCAGACAGGGGGCGCTGGGGCCAACGTCCTGACTTTC. Translated: CASSQTGGAGANVLTF.

The CDR3 region is CSVAPGPGELFF. The CDR3 DNA reads as TGCAGCGTTGCTCCAGGTCCCGGGGAGCTGTTTTTT. This chain joins TRBV29-1 and TRBJ2-2; D gene ambiguous. The length of the CDR3 is 12 residues. The V gene lost 4 bases and the J gene lost 6 bases, with 9 bases spanning the gap. The germline V gene encodes CDR1 SQVTM and CDR2 ANQGSEA.

The chain uses TRBV27 and TRBJ2-1, with TRBD2 as a possible D gene (5 bases). Germline values: CDR1 MNHEY, CDR2 SMNVEV (reference sequence). This CDR3 comprises 12 residues. Trimming took 4 bases from V and 9 from J, leaving 10 bases between them. CDR3: CASSSRTLEQFF. For the CDR3, the DNA is TGTGCCAGCAGTTCACGGACTCTTGAGCAGTTCTTC.

The genes are TRBV13 and TRBJ2-2; perhaps TRBD1 as D (6 bases). This CDR3 is built from 15 residues. V was pared by 2 bases and J by 2 bases, with 9 bases between. Germline V gene data show CDR1 as PRHDT and CDR2 as FYEKMQ (reference sequence). CDR3 sequence reads: CASSLRGHNTGELFF. CDR3 bases: TGTGCCAGCAGCTTAAGGGGACACAACACCGGGGAGCTGTTTTTT. The full variable domain, its missing parts supplied by reference TRBV13 and TRBJ2-2, is AAGVIQSPRHLIKEKRETATLKCYPIPRHDTVYWYQQGPGQDPQFLISFYEKMQSDKGSIPDRFSAQQFSDYHSELNMSSLELGDSALYFCASSLRGHNTGELFFGEGSRLTVL.

The gene calls are TRBV4-3 and TRBJ1-2; D remains ambiguous. Germline CDR1 reads LGHNA; CDR2 reads YSLEER. CDR3 size: 13 residues. V shed 4 bases and J shed 6 bases, with 12 bases lying between them. CDR3 nucleotides: TGCGCCAGCAGCCGGGAGGGCACAGATGGCTACACCTTC. Translation: CASSREGTDGYTF.

This clone appeared a few times. The rearrangement links TRBV30 to TRBJ1-4; D gene ambiguous. The CDR3 sequence is 13 residues long. Looked up from germline, CDR1 is GTSNPN and CDR2 is SVGIG (reference sequence). Trimming pared 1 base from V and 8 bases from J, leaving 11 bases between. CDR3: CAWSGSGKEKLFF. CDR3 DNA: TGTGCCTGGAGTGGATCCGGGAAGGAAAAACTGTTTTTT.

This chain joins TRBV1 and TRBJ1-1. TRBV1 is assigned pseudogene status. The CDR3 contains 11 residues. Here the CDR3 DNA reads TGCACCAGCAGCCAAGACGAGGAAGCTTTCTTT. Residues: CTSSQDEEAFF.

The V and J genes are TRBV7-2 and TRBJ1-6; D is unresolved. This CDR3 region has 12 residues. CDR1 and CDR2 (germline): SGHTA, FQGNSA. V was clipped by 6 bases and J by 11 bases, with 11 bases between them. The CDR3 reads CASSPRLPPLHF. The CDR3 DNA follows: TGTGCCAGCAGTCCTCGTCTCCCACCCCTCCACTTT. The whole variable domain, filled in from reference TRBV7-2 and TRBJ1-6, reads GAGVSQSPSNKVTEKGKDVELRCDPISGHTALYWYRQSLGQGLEFLIYFQGNSAPDKSGLPSDRFSAERTGGSVSTLTIQRTQQEDSAVYLCASSPRLPPLHFGNGTRLTVT.

The rearrangement links TRBV10-3 to TRBJ2-3; TRBD2 might be the D (6 bases). CDR1 is ENHRY, CDR2 SYGVKD, per germline. The CDR3 has 15 residues. Trimming took 4 bases from V and 4 from J, leaving 15 bases between them. CDR3 amino acids: CAISAVRGDADTQYF. Here the CDR3 DNA reads TGTGCCATCAGTGCTGTGCGGGGCGACGCAGATACGCAGTATTTT.

The rearrangement links TRBV28 to TRBJ1-5, with a tentative D call TRBD1 (5 bases). The CDR3 loop spans 15 amino acids. Per the germline V gene, CDR1 is MDHEN and CDR2 is SYDVKM. The V gene lost 7 bases and the J gene lost 0 bases, with 13 bases spanning the gap. The chain's CDR3 is CASTPGGNSNQPQHF. CDR3 sequence (DNA): TGTGCCAGCACGCCGGGGGGTAATAGCAATCAGCCCCAGCATTTT.

This chain connects TRBV19 to TRBJ1-1; D is ambiguous. The CDR3 is 14 amino acids. Germline V gene sequence: CDR1 LNHDA, CDR2 SQIVND (reference sequence). V was shortened by 9 bases and J by 1 base, with 15 bases between the two germline ends. The CDR3 protein is CASRSGLPNTEAFF. In DNA, the CDR3 is TGTGCCAGCCGATCCGGACTCCCGAACACTGAAGCTTTCTTT.

The chain carries TRBV7-9 and TRBJ1-4; D is ambiguous. Germline-derived CDR1 and CDR2 are SEHNR and FQNEAQ (reference sequence). Trimming stripped 1 base from V and 7 bases from J, with 10 bases between. There are 14 residues in the CDR3. CDR3 loop: CASSLVDRSEKLFF. In DNA form, the CDR3 reads TGTGCCAGCAGCTTAGTGGATAGGAGTGAAAAACTGTTTTTT.

Points on this clone: This specimen includes other DNA sequences encoding the same CDR3. The chain recombines TRBV28 with TRBJ1-6, with no clear D. V was pared by 8 bases and J by 6 bases, with 17 bases between. The CDR3 extends over 15 amino acids. Germline CDR1 reads MDHEN; CDR2 reads SYDVKM. CDR3 amino acids: CASYVGLTGNSPLHF. The CDR3 DNA reads TGTGCCAGCTACGTTGGCCTCACGGGTAATTCACCCCTCCACTTT.

The V call is TRBV5-1, the J call TRBJ2-5; the D is unclear. CDR1 SGHRS and CDR2 YFSETQ come from the germline V gene. Trimming took off 7 bases at V and 2 bases at J, with 6 bases between the two ends. CDR3 length: 11 residues. As DNA, the CDR3 is TGCGCCAGCCAGGCGCAAGAGACCCAGTACTTC. This encodes CASQAQETQYF.

This clone appeared a single time. The genes are TRBV10-1 and TRBJ2-2, with D perhaps matching TRBD2 (5 bases). Trimming removed 7 bases at V and 8 bases at J, with 23 bases between. This CDR3 spans 16 amino acids. Germline assignment: CDR1 WNHNN and CDR2 SYGVQD (reference sequence). The DNA for the CDR3 is TGCGCCAGCATCACAAGATGGGAGAGTAGAGCGGGGGAGCTGTTTTTT. Translation: CASITRWESRAGELFF.

This chain joins TRBV9 and TRBJ2-1; a weak D match, TRBD1 (6 bases). Germline CDR1 and CDR2: SGDLS and YYNGEE. This CDR3 region has 15 residues. Trimming shortened V by 3 bases and J by 7 bases, and 17 bases separated the two germline ends. The CDR3 DNA reads as TGTGCCAGCAGCGCGTTACAGGGCGCCCGAAATGAGCAGTTCTTC. This translates into CASSALQGARNEQFF.

V gene TRBV10-3 combines with J gene TRBJ1-2; 9 nucleotides line up with TRBD1. The V segment lost 10 bases and the J segment 5 bases; nucleotides outside the gene matches: 11. This CDR3 has 14 amino acids. The germline CDR1 and CDR2 sequences are ENHRY and SYGVKD. In DNA form, the CDR3 reads TGTGCCACGAACCCCACAGGGGGCGGATATGGCTACACCTTC. It encodes CATNPTGGGYGYTF.

The V gene is TRBV7-2, the J gene TRBJ2-3; the D gene is possibly TRBD1 (6 bases). V was pared by 7 bases and J by 1 base, with 12 bases between. Germline CDR1 reads SGHTA; CDR2 reads FQGNSA. The CDR3 sequence is 14 residues long. CDR3 loop: CASTWTAGTDTQYF. Here the CDR3 DNA reads TGTGCCAGCACCTGGACAGCCGGCACAGATACGCAGTATTTT.

This chain links TRBV19 with TRBJ1-1, with 7 bases aligning to TRBD1. Germline CDR1 LNHDA, CDR2 SQIVND (reference sequence). With 6 bases clipped from V and 6 bases from J, the junction kept 7 bases outside the gene matches. The CDR3 contains 13 residues. In DNA form, the CDR3 reads TGTGCCAGTAGCCGAGAGGGGGCCGCTGAAGCTTTCTTT. Translated, it gives CASSREGAAEAFF.

Here the CDR3 DNA reads TGTGCCAGCAGTCAGGCTAGCGGGGGTCGGTACGAGCAGTACTTC. This codes for CASSQASGGRYEQYF. The chain carries TRBV28 and TRBJ2-7; 10 bases match TRBD2. Germline CDR1 is MDHEN and CDR2 is SYDVKM. This CDR3 is built from 15 residues. V lost 5 bases to trimming and J lost 4 bases; unmatched junction nucleotides: 8. Variable domain in full (rest from reference TRBV28 and TRBJ2-7): DVKVTQSSRYLVKRTGEKVFLECVQDMDHENMFWYRQDPGLGLRLIYFSYDVKMKEKGDIPEGYSVSREKKERFSLILESASTNQTSMYLCASSQASGGRYEQYFGPGTRLTVT.

This clone appeared a few times. The genes are TRBV19 and TRBJ1-6; 7 bases are shared with TRBD1. This CDR3 has 15 amino acids. Trimming removed 5 bases from V and 11 bases from J; junction bases left unmatched: 12. Germline values: CDR1 LNHDA, CDR2 SQIVND (reference sequence). CDR3 nucleotide sequence: TGTGCCAGTAGTCCGACCCGTGACAGGGCAGCACCCCTCCACTTT. The encoded protein is CASSPTRDRAAPLHF.